This T cell receptor beta chain was sequenced for a study of cytomegalovirus exposure and HLA in healthy donors. Background on the study: As an earlier analysis found, around 170 million T cells yielded some 120 million unique TCR beta sequences.

The V and J ends lost 1 base and 0 bases respectively, with 7 bases between them. From germline, CDR1 is SGHAT and CDR2 FQNNGV. The CDR3 is 14 amino acids. This clone has more than one count but fewer than ten. Primers for the PCR totalled 60 Vbeta and 13 Jbeta. Data came from immunoSEQ multiplex PCR; TCRdb stores just in-frame clones and leaves some out. The repertoire holds 92,000 or so clones, approximately 68% seen once, with approximately 21% in the top ten. This sequence was found in a woman aged 50 to 65 in good health and CMV-seropositive. This chain links TRBV11-2 with TRBJ2-7; D gene ambiguous. Sequencing was performed on PBMCs. CDR3 sequence (DNA): TGTGCCAGCAGCTTAGGGCAACACTCCTACGAGCAGTACTTC. Protein sequence: CASSLGQHSYEQYF.